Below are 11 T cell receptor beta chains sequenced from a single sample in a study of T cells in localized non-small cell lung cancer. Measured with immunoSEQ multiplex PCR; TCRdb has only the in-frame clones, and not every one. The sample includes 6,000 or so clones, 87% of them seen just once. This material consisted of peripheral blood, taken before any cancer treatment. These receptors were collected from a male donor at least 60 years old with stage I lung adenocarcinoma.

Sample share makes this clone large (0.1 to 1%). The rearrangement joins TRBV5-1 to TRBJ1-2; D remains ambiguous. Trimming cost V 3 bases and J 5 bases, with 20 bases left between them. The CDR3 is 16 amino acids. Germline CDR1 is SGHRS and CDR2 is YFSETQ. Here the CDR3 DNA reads TGCGCCAGCAGCTCCGGGTCCAGAGACCGCCGTTATGGCTACACCTTC. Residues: CASSSGSRDRRYGYTF.

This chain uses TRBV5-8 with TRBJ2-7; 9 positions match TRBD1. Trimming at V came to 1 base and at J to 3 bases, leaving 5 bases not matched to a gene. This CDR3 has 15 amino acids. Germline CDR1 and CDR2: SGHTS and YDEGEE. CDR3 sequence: CASSLSQGAIYEQYF. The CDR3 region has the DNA TGTGCCAGCAGCTTGTCACAGGGGGCCATCTACGAGCAGTACTTC.

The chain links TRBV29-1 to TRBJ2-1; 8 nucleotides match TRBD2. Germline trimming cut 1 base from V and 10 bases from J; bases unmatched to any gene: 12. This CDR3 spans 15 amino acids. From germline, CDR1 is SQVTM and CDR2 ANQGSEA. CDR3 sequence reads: CSVEGVPRAGGEQFF. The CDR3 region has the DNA TGCAGCGTTGAAGGGGTCCCCCGCGCGGGGGGAGAGCAGTTCTTC.

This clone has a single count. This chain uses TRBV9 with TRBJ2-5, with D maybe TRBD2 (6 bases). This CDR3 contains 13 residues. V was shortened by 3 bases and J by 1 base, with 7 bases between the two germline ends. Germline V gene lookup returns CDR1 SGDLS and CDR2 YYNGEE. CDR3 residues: CASSASVQETQYF. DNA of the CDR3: TGTGCCAGCAGCGCTAGCGTCCAAGAGACCCAGTACTTC. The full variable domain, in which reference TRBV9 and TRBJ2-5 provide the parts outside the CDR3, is DSGVTQTPKHLITATGQRVTLRCSPRSGDLSVYWYQQSLDQGLQFLIQYYNGEERAKGNILERFSAQQFPDLHSELNLSSLELGDSALYFCASSASVQETQYFGPGTRLLVL.

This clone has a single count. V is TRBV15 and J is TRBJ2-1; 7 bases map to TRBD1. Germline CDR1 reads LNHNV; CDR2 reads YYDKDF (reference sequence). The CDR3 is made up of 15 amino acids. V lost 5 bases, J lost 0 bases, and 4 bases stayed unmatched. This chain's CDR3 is CATSGRTGSYNEQFF. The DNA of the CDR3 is TGTGCCACCAGCGGAAGGACAGGCTCCTACAATGAGCAGTTCTTC.

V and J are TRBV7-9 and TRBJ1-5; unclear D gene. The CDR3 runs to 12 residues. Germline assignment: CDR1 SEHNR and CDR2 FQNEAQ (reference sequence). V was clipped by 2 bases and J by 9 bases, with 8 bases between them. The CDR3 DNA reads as TGTGCCAGCAGCTTAAACGTGGGGCCCCAGCATTTT. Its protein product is CASSLNVGPQHF. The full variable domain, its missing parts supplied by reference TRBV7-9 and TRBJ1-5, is DTGVSQNPRHKITKRGQNVTFRCDPISEHNRLYWYRQTLGQGPEFLTYFQNEAQLEKSRLLSDRFSAERPKGSFSTLEIQRTEQGDSAMYLCASSLNVGPQHFGDGTRLSIL.

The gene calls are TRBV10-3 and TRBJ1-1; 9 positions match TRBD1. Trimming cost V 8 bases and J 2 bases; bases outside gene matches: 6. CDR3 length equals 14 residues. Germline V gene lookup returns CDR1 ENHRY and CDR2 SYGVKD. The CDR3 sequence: CAIAVGQGNTEAFF. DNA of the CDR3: TGTGCCATCGCGGTGGGACAGGGCAACACTGAAGCTTTCTTT.

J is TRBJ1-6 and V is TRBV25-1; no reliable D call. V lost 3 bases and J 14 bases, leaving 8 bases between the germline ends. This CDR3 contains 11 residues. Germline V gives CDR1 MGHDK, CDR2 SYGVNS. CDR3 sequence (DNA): TGTGCCAGCAGTGAGGCACGGTCCCTCCACTTT. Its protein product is CASSEARSLHF. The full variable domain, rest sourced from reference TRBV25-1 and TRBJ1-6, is EADIYQTPRYLVIGTGKKITLECSQTMGHDKMYWYQQDPGMELHLIHYSYGVNSTEKGDLSSESTVSRIRTEHFPLTLESARPSHTSQYLCASSEARSLHFGNGTRLTVT.

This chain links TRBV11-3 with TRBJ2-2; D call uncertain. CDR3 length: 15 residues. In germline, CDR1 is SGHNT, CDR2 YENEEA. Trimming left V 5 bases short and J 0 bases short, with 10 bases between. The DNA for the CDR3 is TGTGCCAGCAGCGAAGACGGACCGAACACCGGGGAGCTGTTTTTT. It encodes CASSEDGPNTGELFF.

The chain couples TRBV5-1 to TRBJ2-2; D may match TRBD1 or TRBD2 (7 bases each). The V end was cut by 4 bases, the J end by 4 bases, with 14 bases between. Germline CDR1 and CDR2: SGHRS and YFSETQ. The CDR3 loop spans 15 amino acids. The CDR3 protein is CASSTSGGVTGELFF. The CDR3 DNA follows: TGCGCCAGCAGCACCTCAGGGGGGGTCACCGGGGAGCTGTTTTTT.

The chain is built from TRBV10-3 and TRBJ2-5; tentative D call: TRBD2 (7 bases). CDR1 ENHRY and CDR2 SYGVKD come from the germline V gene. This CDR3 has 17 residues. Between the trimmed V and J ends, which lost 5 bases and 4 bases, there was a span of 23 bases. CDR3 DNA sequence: TGTGCCATCAGTCCTTCGATGGGGGGGCGAGGTGGAGAGACCCAGTACTTC. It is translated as CAISPSMGGRGGETQYF.